This T cell receptor beta chain was documented in a study of OX40 agonist ivuxolimab in advanced cancers. Measured with immunoSEQ multiplex PCR; TCRdb has only the in-frame clones, and not every one. The sample gives under 80,000 clones, 70% to 90% of which show up once; approximately 2.5% is in the top ten. There are 17 residues in the CDR3. Between the trimmed V and J ends, which lost 0 bases and 0 bases, there was a span of 14 bases. Germline CDR1 MGHRA, CDR2 YSYEKL. The specimen comprised CD4+ or CD8+ T cells sorted from blood, sampled in a trial of the OX40 agonist ivuxolimab. The sequence derives from an adult with an advanced solid tumor such as melanoma, head and neck, liver or kidney cancer. V gene TRBV4-1 combines with J gene TRBJ1-1; D is undetermined. In DNA, the CDR3 is TGCGCCAGCAGCCAAGAGGCCCCGGCGCTCATGAACACTGAAGCTTTCTTT. Translation gives CASSQEAPALMNTEAFF.